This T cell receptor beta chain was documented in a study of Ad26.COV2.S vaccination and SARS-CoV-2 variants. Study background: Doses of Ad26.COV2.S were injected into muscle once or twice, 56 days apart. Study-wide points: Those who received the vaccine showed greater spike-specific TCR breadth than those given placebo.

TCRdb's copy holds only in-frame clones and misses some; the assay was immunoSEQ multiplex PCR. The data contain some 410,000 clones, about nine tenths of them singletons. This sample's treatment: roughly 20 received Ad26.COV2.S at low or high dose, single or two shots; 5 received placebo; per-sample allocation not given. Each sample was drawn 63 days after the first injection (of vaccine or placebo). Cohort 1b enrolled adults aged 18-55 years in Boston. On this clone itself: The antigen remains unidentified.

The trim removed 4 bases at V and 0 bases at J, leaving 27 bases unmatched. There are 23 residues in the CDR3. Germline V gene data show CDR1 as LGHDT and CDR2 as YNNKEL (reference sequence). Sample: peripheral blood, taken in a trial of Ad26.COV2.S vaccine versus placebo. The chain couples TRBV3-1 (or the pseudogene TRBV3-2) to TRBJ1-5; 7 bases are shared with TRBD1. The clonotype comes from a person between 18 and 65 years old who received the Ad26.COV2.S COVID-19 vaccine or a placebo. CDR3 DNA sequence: TGTGCCAGCAGCCCACGAAGGGGTTTTCCGGGACAGATATATCCCCCTAGCAATCAGCCCCAGCATTTT. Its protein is CASSPRRGFPGQIYPPSNQPQHF.